The 24 T cell receptor beta chains listed next were all sequenced from one sample in a study of blood T cell repertoires in COVID-19. Sequenced by immunoSEQ multiplex PCR; TCRdb stores in-frame clones only, minus some. The table records 200,000 to 250,000 clones, 80% to 90% of them present only once. Specimen: PBMCs or T cells enriched from blood (not recorded which). The receptors were sampled from a woman in her forties or fifties in a cohort exposed to, infected with or recovered from COVID-19 (not recorded which).

The gene calls are TRBV28 and TRBJ1-2; the match to TRBD1 covers 7 bases. With V trimmed by 6 bases and J by 4 bases, 8 bases remained unmatched. The germline V gene encodes CDR1 MDHEN and CDR2 SYDVKM. CDR3 length equals 14 residues. This CDR3 is CASRGRQGGYGYTF. Here the CDR3 DNA reads TGTGCCAGCAGGGGAAGACAGGGAGGCTATGGCTACACCTTC.

Here the CDR3 DNA reads TGTGCCAGTGGACAGGGTAGCACAGATACGCAGTATTTT. It codes for CASGQGSTDTQYF. The rearrangement joins TRBV7-6 to TRBJ2-3, with 8 nucleotides matching TRBD1. Germline CDR1 is SGHVS and CDR2 is FNYEAQ. The CDR3 contains 13 residues. The trim removed 9 bases at V and 0 bases at J, leaving 2 bases unmatched. The full variable domain, rest sourced from reference TRBV7-6 and TRBJ2-3, is GAGVSQSPRYKVTKRGQDVALRCDPISGHVSLYWYRQALGQGPEFLTYFNYEAQQDKSGLPNDRFSAERPEGSISTLTIQRTEQRDSAMYRCASGQGSTDTQYFGPGTRLTVL.

The chain recombines TRBV10-3 with TRBJ2-5, with TRBD2 matching 9 bases. Germline loops: CDR1 ENHRY, CDR2 SYGVKD. V lost 6 bases and J lost 5; bases outside the gene matches: 10. The CDR3 has 15 residues. The chain's CDR3 is CAIRPSAGGPETQYF. The CDR3 coding sequence is TGTGCCATCAGGCCCTCGGCGGGGGGGCCGGAGACCCAGTACTTC.

The V gene is TRBV5-1, the J gene TRBJ1-1; D might be TRBD1 (5 bases). The CDR3 loop spans 15 amino acids. Germline-derived CDR1 and CDR2 are SGHRS and YFSETQ. V lost 5 bases and J lost 3, with 17 bases in between. The DNA for the CDR3 is TGCGCCAGCAGAATAGGGGCGCTTGGGGACACTGAAGCTTTCTTT. It codes for CASRIGALGDTEAFF.

V gene TRBV12-2 combines with J gene TRBJ2-3; the table's D call, TRBD2, has no DNA check behind it. TRBV12-2 is a recognized pseudogene. This CDR3 comprises 19 residues. The CDR3 spells CASRLAFSGGGHGTDTQYF. CDR3 in DNA: TGTGCAAGTCGCTTAGCTTTTAGCGGGGGCGGACATGGCACAGATACGCAGTATTTT.

This clone has just one count. The chain combines TRBV6-2 or TRBV6-3 with TRBJ2-3, with D possibly being TRBD1 (5 bases). Trimming cost V 1 base and J 3 bases, with 11 bases left between them. The CDR3 contains 15 residues. The germline V gene encodes CDR1 MNHEY and CDR2 SVGEGT. CDR3 bases: TGTGCCAGCAGTTACTGGGGCCAGTCGACAGATACGCAGTATTTT. It translates to CASSYWGQSTDTQYF.

This chain links TRBV28 with TRBJ2-7; TRBD2 is a possible D gene (6 bases). The CDR3 is 14 amino acids. V was cut by 8 bases and J by 0 bases, with 14 bases left in between. Germline CDR1 is MDHEN and CDR2 is SYDVKM. CDR3 residues: CASALGGISYEQYF. The DNA for the CDR3 is TGTGCCAGCGCATTGGGGGGAATCTCCTACGAGCAGTACTTC.

This chain connects TRBV3-1 (or the pseudogene TRBV3-2) to TRBJ2-1, with D possibly matching TRBD1 (6 bases). The length of the CDR3 is 14 residues. CDR1 is LGHDT and CDR2 is YNNKEL in the germline V gene (reference sequence). Trimming shortened V by 3 bases and J by 6 bases, and 12 bases separated the two germline ends. DNA of the CDR3: TGTGCCAGCAGCCAGGTACTAGGGGGCAATGAGCAGTTCTTC. Translated: CASSQVLGGNEQFF.

The J gene is TRBJ1-1, the V gene TRBV28, with TRBD1 identical over 8 bases. CDR3 size: 15 residues. CDR1 is MDHEN, CDR2 SYDVKM, per germline. With 3 bases clipped from V and 1 base from J, the junction kept 4 bases outside the gene matches. CDR3 sequence (DNA): TGTGCCAGCAGTTTCCCGGACAGGGAGAACACTGAAGCTTTCTTT. The encoded protein is CASSFPDRENTEAFF.

The chain is built from TRBV7-5 and TRBJ2-5; the D segment call TRBD2 is taken from the table without a DNA check. TRBV7-5 is tagged as a pseudogene. This CDR3 has 15 residues. The CDR3 DNA follows: TGTGCCAGGCCGGGACTAGCGGGGAGGAAAGAGACCCAGTACTTC. It translates to CARPGLAGRKETQYF.

The chain has TRBV27 and TRBJ1-6; 7 bases line up with TRBD1. CDR1 is MNHEY and CDR2 is SMNVEV in the germline V gene (reference sequence). There are 15 residues in the CDR3. The ends lost 4 bases at V and 7 bases at J; junction bases unmatched: 7. CDR3 region: CASSWGDRPNSPLHF. DNA for the CDR3: TGTGCCAGCAGTTGGGGGGACAGACCCAATTCACCCCTCCACTTT.

This clone was picked up a small number of times. This CDR3 reads CASSHPPGRDYNSPLHF. The CDR3 region has the DNA TGTGCCAGCAGCCACCCCCCGGGCAGGGACTATAATTCACCCCTCCACTTT. The chain has TRBV7-9 and TRBJ1-6; tentatively, D is TRBD1 (5 bases). CDR3 length: 17 residues. Trimming left V 5 bases short and J 3 bases short, with 17 bases between. Germline CDR1 is SEHNR and CDR2 is FQNEAQ (reference sequence).

The chain couples TRBV5-4 to TRBJ1-2; D call uncertain. The CDR3 totals 13 residues. From germline, CDR1 is SGHNT and CDR2 YYREEE (reference sequence). Trimming left V 0 bases short and J 6 bases short, with 9 bases between. The CDR3, as DNA: TGTGCCAGCAGCTTGGCTCGCGGGCATGGCTACACCTTC. Protein sequence: CASSLARGHGYTF.

The chain is built from TRBV13 and TRBJ2-1; a possible D gene is TRBD2 (5 bases). Germline CDR1 PRHDT, CDR2 FYEKMQ (reference sequence). The CDR3 has 15 amino acids. Trimming took 6 bases from V and 3 from J, leaving 15 bases between them. DNA of the CDR3: TGTGCCAGCAGTATAGGGAGACACCGCTACAATGAGCAGTTCTTC. This translates into CASSIGRHRYNEQFF.

In DNA, the CDR3 is TGTGCCAGCAGCCATGCGGTGGGTTCCTACGAGCAGTACTTC. It yields the protein CASSHAVGSYEQYF. The chain employs TRBV3-1 (or the pseudogene TRBV3-2) and TRBJ2-7; D not resolved. V gave up 3 bases and J gave up 1 base, with 10 bases separating them. The CDR3 extends over 14 amino acids. From germline, CDR1 is LGHDT and CDR2 YNNKEL (reference sequence).

The rearrangement joins TRBV4-1 to TRBJ2-2; unclear D gene. The germline V gene encodes CDR1 MGHRA and CDR2 YSYEKL. V lost 8 bases to trimming and J lost 1 base, with 2 bases between them. The CDR3 has 11 residues. The CDR3 spells CASRNTGELFF. CDR3 nucleotides: TGCGCCAGCCGGAACACCGGGGAGCTGTTTTTT.

This clone was observed once. The rearrangement joins TRBV6-6 to TRBJ1-2; possible D gene TRBD1, 5 bases. The V end was cut by 6 bases, the J end by 4 bases, with 12 bases between. CDR3 length: 13 amino acids. Germline V gene lookup returns CDR1 MNHNY and CDR2 SVGAGI (reference sequence). The CDR3 region is CASSATGSYGYTF. The CDR3 DNA is TGTGCCAGCAGCGCAACAGGTAGCTATGGCTACACCTTC.

This clone was counted once. V gene TRBV5-5 combines with J gene TRBJ2-5; D uncertain. Deletions cut 6 bases from V and 4 bases from J, with 16 bases between. Per germline, CDR1 SGHKS and CDR2 YYEKEE (reference sequence). This CDR3 region has 14 residues. CDR3 residues: CASILGSPGETQYF. CDR3 DNA: TGTGCCAGCATCCTTGGCAGTCCAGGAGAGACCCAGTACTTC. Together with reference TRBV5-5 and TRBJ2-5, the CDR3 gives the full variable domain: DAGVTQSPTHLIKTRGQQVTLRCSPISGHKSVSWYQQVLGQGPQFIFQYYEKEERGRGNFPDRFSARQFPNYSSELNVNALLLGDSALYLCASILGSPGETQYFGPGTRLLVL.

The chain is built from TRBV19 and TRBJ1-5; tentative D call: TRBD1 (5 bases). V was trimmed by 3 bases and J by 5 bases, leaving 11 bases between them. In germline, CDR1 is LNHDA, CDR2 SQIVND (reference sequence). The CDR3 has 14 residues. CDR3 DNA: TGTGCCAGTAGTATCCGGGGGTTGGATCAGCCCCAGCATTTT. Translated, it gives CASSIRGLDQPQHF.

The J gene is TRBJ1-1, the V gene TRBV9; no clear D. This CDR3 spans 13 amino acids. Trimming stripped 1 base from V and 7 bases from J, with 11 bases between. CDR1 is SGDLS, CDR2 YYNGEE, per germline. This CDR3 reads CASSVRGSGEAFF. For the CDR3, the DNA is TGTGCCAGCAGCGTACGCGGGTCAGGTGAAGCTTTCTTT.

This clone showed up just once. The chain has TRBV29-1 and TRBJ1-6; D is ambiguous. This CDR3 contains 13 residues. CDR1 is SQVTM and CDR2 is ANQGSEA in the germline V gene. V lost 4 bases and J lost 8, with 12 bases in between. The CDR3 nucleotides read TGCAGCGTTGCTCGGGATCGAGATTCACCCCTCCACTTT. This gives the protein CSVARDRDSPLHF.

This chain links TRBV2 with TRBJ1-5; D uncertain. Deletions cut 6 bases from V and 6 bases from J, with 21 bases between. CDR1 is SNHLY, CDR2 FYNNEI, per germline. This CDR3 comprises 16 residues. DNA of the CDR3: TGTGCCAGCAGAGTTGATGCTGGAGGGTTCAGTCAGCCCCAGCATTTT. It encodes CASRVDAGGFSQPQHF.

The chain uses TRBV6-6 and TRBJ2-7, with 7 bases aligning to TRBD1. V lost 11 bases to trimming and J lost 4 bases; unmatched junction nucleotides: 8. The germline V gene encodes CDR1 MNHNY and CDR2 SVGAGI (reference sequence). CDR3 length: 12 residues. The DNA for the CDR3 is TGTGCCGGAAGGGGGCAGAATTACGAGCAGTACTTC. Translation: CAGRGQNYEQYF.

This rearrangement joins TRBV28 to TRBJ2-1, with 10 positions matching TRBD1. Germline V gives CDR1 MDHEN, CDR2 SYDVKM. Unmatched junction bases numbered 14, after V lost 8 bases and J lost 16 bases. The CDR3 consists of 13 residues. The CDR3 region has the DNA TGTGCCAGCGTCGGACAGGGGGGGTTAAAAACTTTCTTC. Translating gives CASVGQGGLKTFF.